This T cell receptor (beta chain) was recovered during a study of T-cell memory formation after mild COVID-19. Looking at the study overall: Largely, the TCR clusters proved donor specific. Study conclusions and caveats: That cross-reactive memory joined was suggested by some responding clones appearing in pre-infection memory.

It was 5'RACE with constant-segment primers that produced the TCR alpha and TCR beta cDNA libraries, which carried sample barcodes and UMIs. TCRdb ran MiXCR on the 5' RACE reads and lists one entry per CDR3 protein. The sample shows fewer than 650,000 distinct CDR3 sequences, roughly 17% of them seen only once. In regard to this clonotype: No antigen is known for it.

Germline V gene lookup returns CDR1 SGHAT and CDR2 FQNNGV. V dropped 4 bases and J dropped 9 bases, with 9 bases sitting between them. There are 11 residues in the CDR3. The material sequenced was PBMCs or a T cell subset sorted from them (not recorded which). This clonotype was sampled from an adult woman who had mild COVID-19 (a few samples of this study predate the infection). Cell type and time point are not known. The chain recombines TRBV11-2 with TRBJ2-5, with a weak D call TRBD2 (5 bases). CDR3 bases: TGTGCCAGCAGCTCGGAACTAGCCCAGTACTTC. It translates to CASSSELAQYF.